This paragraph reports one TCR beta chain. What it binds is not known. The source of the sample is a study of T cell responses to AZD1222 COVID-19 vaccine. Looking at the study overall: Both about-4-week and about-12-week second-dose recipients were combined. General study results and limits: Among vaccine-associated CD4 TCRs, coverage spanned spike, with dominance at 160-218 and 743-854.

Sequencing was performed with immunoSEQ multiplex PCR; in TCRdb, only in-frame clones are kept and a portion is missing. The sample carries 75,000 to 100,000 clones, about nine tenths recorded once. CDR3 size: 14 residues. CDR1 LGHDT and CDR2 YNNKEL come from the germline V gene (reference sequence). V lost 4 bases to trimming and J lost 4 bases, with 14 bases between them. The rearrangement joins TRBV3-1 (or the pseudogene TRBV3-2) to TRBJ2-7; D not certain. The sequence was collected from an adult in good health. Material: peripheral blood, obtained on day 0 of AZD1222 vaccination. CDR3 nucleotide sequence: TGTGCCAGCAGCCGCCGACCGGACGGGTACGAGCAGTACTTC. Translation: CASSRRPDGYEQYF.